Sequencing of this TCR beta chain was carried out in a study of T cells in localized non-small cell lung cancer. Study-level points and caveats: Blood T cell density predicted longer survival; adjacent-lung clonality, shorter.

Libraries were prepared by immunoSEQ multiplex PCR; TCRdb keeps only in-frame clonotypes and omits some of them. The sample includes roughly 13,000 clones, around nine tenths seen only once; the top ten take roughly 2.8%. In its sample, this clone was seen once. Its target is unknown. Germline values: CDR1 SGHTS, CDR2 YDEGEE. Germline trimming cut 3 bases from V and 4 bases from J; bases unmatched to any gene: 3. The CDR3 is made up of 14 amino acids. This TCR was recovered from a man between 40 and 69 years old with stage III lung adenocarcinoma. The sequencing here drew on peripheral blood mononuclear cells, taken before any cancer treatment. The gene calls are TRBV5-8 and TRBJ2-2; TRBD2 matches 7 bases. The CDR3 coding sequence is TGTGCCAGCAGCTCGTGGGGGGGCACCGGGGAGCTGTTTTTT. Protein sequence: CASSSWGGTGELFF.